What follows are 29 T cell receptor beta chains derived from one specimen sequenced in a study of OX40 agonist ivuxolimab in advanced cancers. Clones were read by immunoSEQ multiplex PCR, and TCRdb kept only the in-frame ones, dropping some. The repertoire holds about 26,000 clones, with about four fifths as singletons. Sequenced material: CD4+ or CD8+ T cells sorted from blood, taken in a trial of the OX40 agonist ivuxolimab. The receptors derive from an adult with an advanced solid tumor such as melanoma, head and neck, liver or kidney cancer.

This chain links TRBV5-1 with TRBJ1-4; D is perhaps TRBD1 (5 bases). Germline assignment: CDR1 SGHRS and CDR2 YFSETQ. The CDR3 is 16 amino acids. The V end was cut by 0 bases, the J end by 4 bases, with 13 bases between. The CDR3 sequence: CASSLDPRDGNEKLFF. CDR3 DNA: TGCGCCAGCAGCTTGGATCCCCGGGACGGTAATGAAAAACTGTTTTTT.

This chain connects TRBV11-2 to TRBJ2-1; unclear D gene. V lost 7 bases and J lost 10, with 17 bases in between. The germline gives CDR1 SGHAT, CDR2 FQNNGV. This CDR3 is built from 13 residues. In DNA, the CDR3 is TGTGCCAGCACCTTCCCCCCGAGGTACGAGCAGTTCTTC. Residues: CASTFPPRYEQFF.

The CDR3 loop reads CASSLEGFEQFF. CDR3 sequence (DNA): TGCGCCAGCAGCTTGGAAGGCTTTGAGCAGTTCTTC. The chain is built from TRBV5-1 and TRBJ2-1; D is unresolved. Trimming shortened V by 0 bases and J by 9 bases, and 7 bases separated the two germline ends. From germline, CDR1 is SGHRS and CDR2 YFSETQ. The CDR3 runs 12 residues.

V and J are TRBV29-1 and TRBJ1-1, with unresolved D. CDR3 size: 11 residues. The germline V and J ends were trimmed by 4 bases and 4 bases, with 7 bases remaining between them. CDR1 is SQVTM and CDR2 is ANQGSEA in the germline V gene. CDR3 nucleotide sequence: TGCAGCGTTGCGGGGTTCACTGAAGCTTTCTTT. Its translation is CSVAGFTEAFF.

The V gene is TRBV27, the J gene TRBJ2-7; TRBD2 aligns across 7 bases. Germline V CDR1 and CDR2: MNHEY, SMNVEV (reference sequence). The trim removed 8 bases at V and 1 base at J, leaving 2 bases unmatched. This CDR3 comprises 12 residues. The CDR3 here is CASGRVSYEQYF. DNA of the CDR3: TGTGCCAGCGGGAGGGTTTCCTACGAGCAGTACTTC.

The chain uses TRBV5-1 and TRBJ2-1; 10 positions match TRBD2. This CDR3 comprises 17 residues. V gave up 3 bases and J gave up 4 bases; unmatched junction bases: 10. The germline V gene encodes CDR1 SGHRS and CDR2 YFSETQ. The DNA of the CDR3 is TGCGCCAGCAGCTCCGGACTAGCGGATAGCGTGTACAATGAGCAGTTCTTC. This codes for CASSSGLADSVYNEQFF.

The V and J genes are TRBV7-9 and TRBJ1-1; 7 bases agree with TRBD1. The CDR3 sequence is 13 residues long. The germline V gene has CDR1 SEHNR and CDR2 FQNEAQ (reference sequence). The J segment lost 2 bases and the V segment lost 6 bases, leaving 3 bases of the junction unmatched. In nucleotides, the CDR3 is TGTGCCAGCAGATGGGACAGAAACACTGAAGCTTTCTTT. This translates into CASRWDRNTEAFF.

This clone has a handful of counts. The chain couples TRBV7-8 to TRBJ2-1; 8 positions match TRBD2. The J segment lost 4 bases and the V segment lost 8 bases, leaving 7 bases of the junction unmatched. The CDR3 covers 14 residues. Germline CDR1 SGHVS, CDR2 FQNEAQ. The CDR3 DNA follows: TGTGCCAGCCGGGGCGGGGGGCCTTACAATGAGCAGTTCTTC. Translating gives CASRGGGPYNEQFF.

This chain uses TRBV5-6 with TRBJ2-5; D is unclear. The germline CDR1 and CDR2 sequences are SGHDT and YYEEEE. With 0 bases removed from V and 8 bases from J, the gap between germline ends came to 8 bases. The CDR3 consists of 12 residues. Here the CDR3 DNA reads TGTGCCAGCAGCTTGGGTGAGAAAACCCAGTACTTC. It codes for CASSLGEKTQYF.

This chain joins TRBV27 and TRBJ2-7; D might be TRBD2 (6 bases). The CDR3 covers 14 residues. CDR1 and CDR2 (germline): MNHEY, SMNVEV (reference sequence). Trimming left V 3 bases short and J 2 bases short, with 11 bases between. The DNA of the CDR3 is TGTGCCAGCAGTTTTGGTGCGGGAACCTACGAGCAGTACTTC. Its translation: CASSFGAGTYEQYF.

V gene TRBV9 combines with J gene TRBJ2-3, with TRBD2 identical over 14 bases. CDR3 length: 16 residues. With V trimmed by 3 bases and J by 5 bases, 5 bases remained unmatched. Germline CDR1 reads SGDLS; CDR2 reads YYNGEE. Here the CDR3 reads CASSATSGGARDTQYF. DNA for the CDR3: TGTGCCAGCAGCGCGACTAGCGGGGGGGCAAGAGATACGCAGTATTTT.

This chain joins TRBV19 and TRBJ1-3; 11 bases agree with TRBD1. Per the germline V gene, CDR1 is LNHDA and CDR2 is SQIVND (reference sequence). This CDR3 comprises 16 residues. V lost 7 bases and J lost 4; bases outside the gene matches: 9. CDR3 in amino acids: CASKGDRGSPGNTIYF. The DNA of the CDR3 is TGTGCCAGTAAAGGGGACAGGGGGTCGCCCGGAAACACCATATATTTT.

The chain joins TRBV2 to TRBJ1-1; D is unresolved. The CDR3 extends over 12 amino acids. Between the trimmed V and J ends, which lost 8 bases and 1 base, there was a span of 8 bases. Germline CDR1 is SNHLY and CDR2 is FYNNEI. DNA for the CDR3: TGTGCCAGCCGGCTACCGAACACTGAAGCTTTCTTT. As protein: CASRLPNTEAFF.

The chain uses TRBV6-6 and TRBJ1-3; the D is unclear. Between the trimmed V and J ends, which lost 0 bases and 4 bases, there was a span of 13 bases. The CDR3 runs 16 residues. Per the germline V gene, CDR1 is MNHNY and CDR2 is SVGAGI (reference sequence). Written as DNA, the CDR3 is TGTGCCAGCAGTTACTCGAGCGAATCGGCCGGAAACACCATATATTTT. This codes for CASSYSSESAGNTIYF.

The J gene is TRBJ2-1, the V gene TRBV2, with D maybe TRBD1 (5 bases). Germline-derived CDR1 and CDR2 are SNHLY and FYNNEI. The CDR3 loop spans 16 amino acids. V shed 4 bases and J shed 1 base, with 14 bases lying between them. Here the CDR3 reads CASSAGRGLSYNEQFF. The CDR3, as DNA: TGTGCCAGCAGTGCAGGAAGGGGTTTATCCTACAATGAGCAGTTCTTC. Based on the CDR3 plus reference TRBV2 and TRBJ2-1, the full variable domain is EPEVTQTPSHQVTQMGQEVILRCVPISNHLYFYWYRQILGQKVEFLVSFYNNEISEKSEIFDDQFSVERPDGSNFTLKIRSTKLEDSAMYFCASSAGRGLSYNEQFFGPGTRLTVL.

This sequence joins TRBV10-3 and TRBJ2-7; D not certain. The V gene's germline CDR1 is ENHRY and CDR2 SYGVKD. With 2 bases removed from V and 3 bases from J, the gap between germline ends came to 11 bases. The CDR3 is 14 amino acids. CDR3 coding DNA: TGTGCCATCAGTGAGCTTGGGGAAAACTACGAGCAGTACTTC. Residues: CAISELGENYEQYF.

This chain links TRBV5-8 with TRBJ2-7; D might be TRBD1 (6 bases). CDR1 SGHTS and CDR2 YDEGEE come from the germline V gene. The V end lost 4 bases, the J end lost 2 bases, and 13 bases lay between the germline ends. The CDR3 spans 14 residues. The CDR3 sequence is CASSTRGRAYEQYF. For the CDR3, the DNA is TGTGCCAGCAGCACCAGGGGAAGGGCCTACGAGCAGTACTTC.

The CDR3, as DNA: TGTGCCAGCAGTGAAATCGCGGGGGGCACAGATACGCAGTATTTT. Protein sequence: CASSEIAGGTDTQYF. The chain is built from TRBV6-1 and TRBJ2-3, with 7 nucleotides matching TRBD2. The CDR3 spans 15 residues. The germline gives CDR1 MNHNS, CDR2 SASEGT. Trimming cost V 2 bases and J 1 base; bases outside gene matches: 3.

This chain uses TRBV7-8 with TRBJ1-5, with 7 bases lining up with TRBD1. Germline V lookup: CDR1 SGHVS, CDR2 FQNEAQ. Germline trimming cut 1 base from V and 4 bases from J; bases unmatched to any gene: 7. This CDR3 comprises 16 residues. CDR3 bases: TGTGCCAGCAGCTTAGTATGGGCAGGGGGAAATCAGCCCCAGCATTTT. This gives the protein CASSLVWAGGNQPQHF.

The chain recombines TRBV5-6 with TRBJ1-2; D is uncertain. This CDR3 spans 15 amino acids. V lost 0 bases and J 7 bases, leaving 16 bases between the germline ends. Germline CDR1 is SGHDT and CDR2 is YYEEEE. The DNA of the CDR3 is TGTGCCAGCAGCTTGGGGCAATGGGCGTTTGTTGGCTACACCTTC. Translating gives CASSLGQWAFVGYTF.

The rearrangement joins TRBV13 to TRBJ2-7; tentatively, D is TRBD1 (5 bases). With 2 bases removed from V and 3 bases from J, the gap between germline ends came to 11 bases. The CDR3 runs 14 residues. Germline V gives CDR1 PRHDT, CDR2 FYEKMQ (reference sequence). DNA of the CDR3: TGTGCCAGCAGCTTAATAGACAGTGGCTACGAGCAGTACTTC. This gives the protein CASSLIDSGYEQYF.

The rearrangement joins TRBV5-4 to TRBJ1-1, with D possibly TRBD1 on 5 matching bases. The CDR3 is made up of 16 amino acids. Germline assignment: CDR1 SGHNT and CDR2 YYREEE (reference sequence). Trimming shortened V by 0 bases and J by 1 base, and 13 bases separated the two germline ends. The DNA of the CDR3 is TGTGCCAGCAGCTTGGAGCAGGGCCGGGGGAACACTGAAGCTTTCTTT. As protein: CASSLEQGRGNTEAFF.

The chain joins TRBV6-6 to TRBJ2-1, with D unclear. Germline V gene lookup returns CDR1 MNHNY and CDR2 SVGAGI (reference sequence). The CDR3 runs 12 residues. The V end was cut by 2 bases, the J end by 7 bases, with 6 bases between. CDR3 DNA: TGTGCCAGCAGTTACAAGGAAAATGAGCAGTTCTTC. Its protein is CASSYKENEQFF.

This clone rates as medium-sized. The DNA for the CDR3 is TGTGCCAGCAGCCAATTCACAGGAAGGGGCAATGAGCAGTTCTTC. Amino acid sequence: CASSQFTGRGNEQFF. The genes are TRBV14 and TRBJ2-1; perhaps TRBD1 as D (5 bases). This CDR3 region has 15 residues. The V gene's germline CDR1 is SGHDN and CDR2 FVKESK. The V end lost 2 bases, the J end lost 6 bases, and 14 bases lay between the germline ends.

The chain has TRBV13 and TRBJ1-1; unclear D gene. The CDR3 loop spans 14 amino acids. Germline CDR1 reads PRHDT; CDR2 reads FYEKMQ (reference sequence). The ends were cut back, 5 bases at V and 11 bases at J, with 21 bases in the middle. The CDR3 nucleotides read TGTGCCAGCAGCGCCTCCCCCCCGACGCCCGTTGCTTTCTTT. Encoded protein: CASSASPPTPVAFF.

The V call is TRBV9, the J call TRBJ2-7, with 14 nucleotides matching TRBD2. Germline loops: CDR1 SGDLS, CDR2 YYNGEE. After removal of 4 bases from V and 2 bases from J, the junction contained 8 bases not matched to a gene. The CDR3 spans 17 residues. The CDR3 spells CASSRLAGGTTPYEQYF. CDR3 DNA: TGTGCCAGCAGCAGACTAGCGGGGGGGACGACCCCCTACGAGCAGTACTTC.

The V call is TRBV18, the J call TRBJ2-5; tentative D call: TRBD2 (5 bases). This CDR3 is 14 amino acids long. Germline loops: CDR1 KGHSH, CDR2 LQKENI. Between the trimmed V and J ends, which lost 4 bases and 0 bases, there was a span of 9 bases. CDR3 region: CASSQGLNQETQYF. The CDR3 DNA follows: TGTGCCAGCTCACAAGGACTCAACCAAGAGACCCAGTACTTC.

The rearrangement links TRBV7-9 to TRBJ2-7; weak D call: TRBD1 (6 bases). The length of the CDR3 is 15 residues. Trimming removed 5 bases from V and 6 bases from J, with 20 bases in between. CDR1 and CDR2 (germline): SEHNR, FQNEAQ (reference sequence). The CDR3 sequence: CASSPKSYRVGEQYF. The CDR3 coding sequence is TGTGCCAGCAGCCCCAAAAGCTACAGGGTCGGCGAGCAGTACTTC.

The rearrangement links TRBV30 to TRBJ1-1, with a possible D match to TRBD1 (5 bases). Trimming took off 5 bases at V and 5 bases at J, with 15 bases between the two ends. Per germline, CDR1 GTSNPN and CDR2 SVGIG (reference sequence). The CDR3 is 13 residues long. The CDR3 sequence: CAWDRDLGTEAFF. CDR3 in DNA: TGTGCCTGGGACCGGGACCTAGGGACTGAAGCTTTCTTT.